The 28 T cell receptor beta chains in this list originate from one sample, sequenced in a study of cytomegalovirus exposure and HLA in healthy donors listed by TCRdb under 2017. Receptors were amplified or captured by the immunoSEQ multiplex PCR assay. A mixture of 60 forward primers for TCR Vbeta segments and 13 reverse primers for TCR Jbeta segments was used in the multiplex PCR. Sourced from immuneACCESS, this table was stored by TCRdb with only in-frame sequences that have V and J called. A share of the clones is absent; for the studies checked, an unresolved V gene accounts for under half, and the remainder has no known explanation. This sample lists about 100,000 clones; around three quarters were detected once. About 6.8% of the sample lies in the top ten. Sequenced: PBMCs. The receptor source for this set is a man aged 25 to 40 in good health and CMV-seronegative.

The V call is TRBV30, the J call TRBJ2-7, with a possible D match to TRBD1 (5 bases). Germline V lookup: CDR1 GTSNPN, CDR2 SVGIG (reference sequence). V was shortened by 1 base and J by 0 bases, with 10 bases between the two germline ends. This CDR3 is built from 14 residues. The CDR3 DNA reads as TGTGCCTGGAGTGAGCTGACAGACTCCTACGAGCAGTACTTC. Its protein is CAWSELTDSYEQYF.

The V call is TRBV7-9, the J call TRBJ2-5, with D possibly TRBD2 on 6 matching bases. The germline V and J ends were trimmed by 4 bases and 1 base, with 13 bases remaining between them. This CDR3 spans 15 amino acids. Germline loops: CDR1 SEHNR, CDR2 FQNEAQ (reference sequence). CDR3 nucleotide sequence: TGTGCCAGCAGCTACCTGGGGGGAACCCAAGAGACCCAGTACTTC. Amino acid sequence: CASSYLGGTQETQYF.

The V and J genes are TRBV4-3 and TRBJ2-7, with TRBD2 matching 9 bases. V shed 0 bases, J shed 5 bases, and the junction held 5 bases outside the gene matches. The CDR3 covers 15 residues. From germline, CDR1 is LGHNA and CDR2 YSLEER. The CDR3 region is CASSQDTASGDEQYF. Here the CDR3 DNA reads TGCGCCAGCAGCCAAGATACGGCTAGCGGGGACGAGCAGTACTTC.

This sequence joins TRBV6-1 and TRBJ2-7; 8 bases agree with TRBD1. Germline V gives CDR1 MNHNS, CDR2 SASEGT. V gave up 4 bases and J gave up 0 bases; unmatched junction bases: 2. This CDR3 spans 14 amino acids. The CDR3 DNA reads TGTGCCAGCAGTGGGACAGGGCACTCCTACGAGCAGTACTTC. Translation: CASSGTGHSYEQYF.

The chain has TRBV27 and TRBJ2-7; D is ambiguous. Germline CDR1 reads MNHEY; CDR2 reads SMNVEV (reference sequence). V lost 5 bases and J lost 3, with 17 bases in between. There are 15 residues in the CDR3. The CDR3 spells CASSLMTGPFYEQYF. As DNA, the CDR3 is TGTGCCAGCAGTCTAATGACGGGTCCTTTCTACGAGCAGTACTTC.

The gene calls are TRBV5-1 and TRBJ1-6; D call uncertain. There are 14 residues in the CDR3. The germline V gene has CDR1 SGHRS and CDR2 YFSETQ. The V gene lost 0 bases and the J gene lost 5 bases, with 6 bases spanning the gap. The CDR3, as DNA: TGCGCCAGCAGCTTGGCCAGAAATAATTCACCCCTCCACTTT. Amino acids: CASSLARNNSPLHF.

This clone came up a few times. The genes are TRBV29-1 and TRBJ2-7; D is perhaps TRBD2 (6 bases). This CDR3 comprises 14 residues. CDR1 is SQVTM, CDR2 ANQGSEA, per germline. V lost 7 bases and J lost 3, with 19 bases in between. CDR3 coding DNA: TGCAGCGAGGCGGCGGAGGGAAGTCACTACGAGCAGTACTTC. Amino acids: CSEAAEGSHYEQYF.

The chain joins TRBV4-2 to TRBJ1-5, with a possible D match to TRBD1 (6 bases). V shed 3 bases and J shed 11 bases, with 17 bases lying between them. Germline V CDR1 and CDR2: LGHNA, YNFKEQ. This CDR3 comprises 14 residues. For the CDR3, the DNA is TGTGCCAGCAGCCAGGAAGACAGGAGAGGGGCCCAGCATTTT. Encoded protein: CASSQEDRRGAQHF.

The CDR3 spells CASSTGGLTGELFF. In DNA form, the CDR3 reads TGTGCCAGCAGCACCGGGGGGTTGACCGGGGAGCTGTTTTTT. V is TRBV11-3 and J is TRBJ2-2; 7 nucleotides agree with TRBD2. Germline CDR1 and CDR2: SGHNT and YENEEA. V shed 5 bases, J shed 5 bases, and the junction held 5 bases outside the gene matches. The CDR3 has 14 residues.

The chain links TRBV7-9 to TRBJ2-1, with TRBD1 matching over 9 bases. Germline assignment: CDR1 SEHNR and CDR2 FQNEAQ (reference sequence). This CDR3 is built from 14 residues. V lost 4 bases and J lost 7; bases outside the gene matches: 5. CDR3 sequence (DNA): TGTGCCAGCAGCTCGGACAGGGGAGGAAATGAGCAGTTCTTC. This codes for CASSSDRGGNEQFF.

To note about this clone: The junction differs from germline at one of its ends, possibly a read error. The chain links TRBV29-1 to TRBJ1-2; D is unresolved. The germline gives CDR1 SQVTM, CDR2 ANQGSEA. The CDR3 is 13 residues long. The CDR3 DNA reads TGCAGCGTTGAAAGGCAGCAGGATTTGGGCTTCACCTTC. The encoded protein is CSVERQQDLGFTF.

This clone counts as medium-sized. V gene TRBV4-1 combines with J gene TRBJ1-1; perhaps TRBD1 as D (6 bases). The CDR3 length is 16 residues. Deletions cut 1 base from V and 1 base from J, with 13 bases between. Germline-derived CDR1 and CDR2 are MGHRA and YSYEKL. Here the CDR3 DNA reads TGCGCCAGCAGCCAAGCACCTGGACAGCAGAACACTGAAGCTTTCTTT. Protein: CASSQAPGQQNTEAFF.

This clone has a single count. The V call is TRBV5-1, the J call TRBJ2-5; possible D gene TRBD2, 6 bases. The germline V gene encodes CDR1 SGHRS and CDR2 YFSETQ. This CDR3 region has 11 residues. The V and J ends lost 6 bases and 5 bases respectively, with 8 bases between them. The CDR3 coding sequence is TGCGCCAGCAAGCGGGTGGAGACCCAGTACTTC. It codes for CASKRVETQYF.

This clone turned up a few times. The chain couples TRBV2 to TRBJ2-1, with 7 bases lining up with TRBD1. V trimming: 6 bases; J trimming: 4 bases; junction bases outside the gene matches: 12. The CDR3 has 16 amino acids. Germline assignment: CDR1 SNHLY and CDR2 FYNNEI. CDR3 sequence: CASRPNRGLPYNEQFF. DNA for the CDR3: TGTGCCAGCAGGCCCAACAGGGGTCTCCCTTACAATGAGCAGTTCTTC. The variable domain in full, with the rest retrieved from reference TRBV2 and TRBJ2-1, is EPEVTQTPSHQVTQMGQEVILRCVPISNHLYFYWYRQILGQKVEFLVSFYNNEISEKSEIFDDQFSVERPDGSNFTLKIRSTKLEDSAMYFCASRPNRGLPYNEQFFGPGTRLTVL.

This clone was counted a few times. The J gene is TRBJ2-7, the V gene TRBV6-6; TRBD2 is a possible D gene (6 bases). V lost 2 bases to trimming and J lost 3 bases, with 8 bases between them. Germline values: CDR1 MNHNY, CDR2 SVGAGI (reference sequence). The CDR3 sequence is 13 residues long. CDR3 residues: CASSYDSGYEQYF. CDR3 coding DNA: TGTGCCAGCAGTTACGATAGCGGCTACGAGCAGTACTTC.

The chain is built from TRBV7-3 and TRBJ1-2; 8 nucleotides align to TRBD1. CDR3 length: 13 amino acids. The V gene end was trimmed by 4 bases and the J gene end by 5 bases; junction bases not matched to a gene: 3. The V gene's germline CDR1 is SGHTA and CDR2 FQGTGA. This chain's CDR3 is CASSSDRGYGYTF. CDR3 DNA sequence: TGTGCCAGCAGCTCTGACAGGGGATATGGCTACACCTTC.

V is TRBV10-3 and J is TRBJ1-2; 10 bases match TRBD1. CDR1 and CDR2 from the germline V gene are ENHRY and SYGVKD. This CDR3 spans 17 amino acids. Trimming at V came to 7 bases and at J to 6 bases, leaving 17 bases not matched to a gene. The CDR3 loop reads CAITPHHSGTGENGYTF. Written as DNA, the CDR3 is TGTGCCATCACCCCACATCACTCCGGGACAGGGGAAAATGGCTACACCTTC.

The V gene is TRBV6-5, the J gene TRBJ1-3, with D hard to call. V was pared by 1 base and J by 0 bases, with 4 bases between. The CDR3 has 14 amino acids. Germline V gene sequence: CDR1 MNHEY, CDR2 SVGAGI. The CDR3 spells CASSYFRSGNTIYF. In DNA form, the CDR3 reads TGTGCCAGCAGTTACTTTCGCTCTGGAAACACCATATATTTT.

A few counts support this clone. The chain carries TRBV19 and TRBJ1-5; TRBD1 aligns across 10 bases. Germline V gene lookup returns CDR1 LNHDA and CDR2 SQIVND (reference sequence). V lost 4 bases, J lost 6 bases, and 12 bases stayed unmatched. The CDR3 is 17 amino acids. CDR3 coding DNA: TGTGCCAGTAGTAGGGGCCCCGGGACAGGGGATAGTCAGCCCCAGCATTTT. Translating it yields CASSRGPGTGDSQPQHF.

V is TRBV14 and J is TRBJ1-1, with 8 nucleotides matching TRBD1. This CDR3 contains 16 residues. V was pared by 6 bases and J by 4 bases, with 13 bases of the junction left unmatched. From germline, CDR1 is SGHDN and CDR2 FVKESK. CDR3 protein: CASSQRGRGLVTEAFF. As DNA, the CDR3 is TGTGCCAGCAGTCAGCGGGGCAGGGGGCTAGTCACTGAAGCTTTCTTT.

This clone occurred a few times. The chain links TRBV27 to TRBJ1-1, with 8 bases fitting TRBD1. This CDR3 has 16 residues. Germline CDR1 is MNHEY and CDR2 is SMNVEV (reference sequence). V lost 3 bases, J lost 2 bases, and 8 bases stayed unmatched. The CDR3 DNA is TGTGCCAGCAGTTTCAATCCCGGACAGGGTAACACTGAAGCTTTCTTT. Its protein is CASSFNPGQGNTEAFF.

This sequence joins TRBV5-5 and TRBJ2-7; a possible D gene is TRBD1 (7 bases). Germline loops: CDR1 SGHKS, CDR2 YYEKEE (reference sequence). The germline V and J ends were trimmed by 2 bases and 6 bases, with 24 bases remaining between them. This CDR3 region has 17 residues. CDR3: CASSFGQGGNRVVEQYF. Here the CDR3 DNA reads TGTGCCAGCAGCTTTGGGCAGGGGGGTAACAGAGTGGTCGAGCAGTACTTC.

V and J are TRBV19 and TRBJ2-1; TRBD2 aligns across 9 bases. The CDR3 totals 14 residues. Trimming took 6 bases from V and 5 from J; bases not matched to a gene: 5. The germline V gene has CDR1 LNHDA and CDR2 SQIVND (reference sequence). CDR3 in DNA: TGTGCCAGTAGAGCGGGGGGCCCCCACAATGAGCAGTTCTTC. Protein sequence: CASRAGGPHNEQFF.

This clone was recorded once. The sample carries other DNA sequences with the same CDR3. The chain carries TRBV6-5 and TRBJ2-7; TRBD1 might be the D (5 bases). In germline, CDR1 is MNHEY, CDR2 SVGAGI. This CDR3 contains 12 residues. Trimming pared 6 bases from V and 4 bases from J, leaving 10 bases between. CDR3 sequence: CASRRQGYEQYF. Here the CDR3 DNA reads TGTGCCAGCAGACGCCAGGGATACGAGCAGTACTTC.

CDR3 in DNA: TGTGCCAGCAGCCCCGGGGGGAGTTACGAGCAGTACTTC. It yields the protein CASSPGGSYEQYF. The chain joins TRBV11-3 to TRBJ2-7; TRBD2 matches at 7 bases. Germline V gene lookup returns CDR1 SGHNT and CDR2 YENEEA. This CDR3 is 13 amino acids long. V shed 5 bases, J shed 4 bases, and the junction held 5 bases outside the gene matches.

This rearrangement joins TRBV4-1 to TRBJ1-4; unclear D gene. This CDR3 has 14 amino acids. Germline lookup yields CDR1 MGHRA and CDR2 YSYEKL. V lost 2 bases and J lost 8, with 12 bases in between. The CDR3 bases are TGCGCCAGCAGCCAATGGGTGATGGGCGAAAAACTGTTTTTT. This encodes CASSQWVMGEKLFF.

The chain joins TRBV19 to TRBJ1-5; D call uncertain. V was clipped by 7 bases and J by 4 bases, with 8 bases between them. Germline values: CDR1 LNHDA, CDR2 SQIVND (reference sequence). CDR3 length equals 12 residues. The CDR3 is CASNLLNQPQHF. CDR3 sequence (DNA): TGTGCCAGTAATCTCCTAAATCAGCCCCAGCATTTT.

The chain employs TRBV2 and TRBJ1-5; D unclear. Germline V CDR1 and CDR2: SNHLY, FYNNEI. CDR3 length: 15 amino acids. Trimming took off 8 bases at V and 2 bases at J, with 16 bases between the two ends. The CDR3 region has the DNA TGTGCCAGCCAGTGGCAGGCCGTAGGCAATCAGCCCCAGCATTTT. This translates into CASQWQAVGNQPQHF.